What follows is one TCR beta chain and its context. Its antigen remains unidentified. The data were taken from a study of CD8 T cells in Susac syndrome. Study-level points and caveats: The study conceded that relatively few individuals underwent its TCR sequencing and HLA analysis.

Reverse transcription used roughly 0.45 to 1 ug RNA and random hexamers. An immunoSEQ multiplex PCR amplified TCR beta CDR3 over 54 Vbeta and 13 Jbeta. TCRdb re-called the immunoSEQ multiplex PCR reads through MiXCR, storing one row per CDR3 protein. This repertoire shows around 200,000 distinct CDR3 sequences, approximately 95% found once; its top ten account for about 0.093%. Blood CD8+ and CD4+ T cells underwent high-throughput TCR beta sequencing. Each multiple sclerosis control was a treatment-naive patient with relapsing-remitting disease that was either stable or active. The length of the CDR3 is 15 residues. Germline CDR1 and CDR2: LGHNA and YSLEER. Trimming pared 2 bases from V and 3 bases from J, leaving 13 bases between.

The rearrangement uses TRBV4-3 and TRBJ1-1; no clear D. This clonotype was obtained from a human donor with multiple sclerosis. The sample taken for sequencing was CD4+ T cells from PBMCs. In nucleotides, the CDR3 is TGCGCCAGCAGCCAACGGGCAGCTGAGGACACTGAAGCTTTCTTT. It translates to CASSQRAAEDTEAFF.